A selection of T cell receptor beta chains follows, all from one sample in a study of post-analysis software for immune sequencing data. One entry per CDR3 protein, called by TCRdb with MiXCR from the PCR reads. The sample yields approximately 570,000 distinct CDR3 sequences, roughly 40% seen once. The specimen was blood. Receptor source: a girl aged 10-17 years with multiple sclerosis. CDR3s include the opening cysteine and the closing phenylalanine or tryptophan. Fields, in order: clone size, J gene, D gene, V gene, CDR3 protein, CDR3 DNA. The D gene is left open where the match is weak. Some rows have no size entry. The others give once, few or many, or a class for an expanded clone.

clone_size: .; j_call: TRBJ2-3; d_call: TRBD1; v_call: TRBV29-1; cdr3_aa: CSVDRLLKPDTQYF; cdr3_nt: TGCAGCGTGGACAGGCTTCTAAAGCCAGATACGCAGTATTTT
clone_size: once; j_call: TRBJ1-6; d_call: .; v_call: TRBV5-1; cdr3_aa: CASRGENSPLHF; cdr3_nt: TGCGCCAGCCGGGGTGAGAATTCACCCCTCCACTTT
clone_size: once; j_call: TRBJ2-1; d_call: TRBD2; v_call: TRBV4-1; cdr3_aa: CASSQARTSGDDEQFF; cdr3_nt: TGCGCCAGCAGCCAAGCTCGGACTAGCGGTGATGATGAGCAGTTCTTC
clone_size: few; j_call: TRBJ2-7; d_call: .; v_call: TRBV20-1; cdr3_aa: CSARIPPTYEQYF; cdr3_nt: TGCAGTGCTAGGATCCCCCCTACCTACGAGCAGTACTTC
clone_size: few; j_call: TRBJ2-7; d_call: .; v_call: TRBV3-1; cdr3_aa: CASSQGYRAGEQYF; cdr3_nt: TGTGCCAGCAGCCAAGGGTACAGGGCAGGCGAGCAGTACTTC
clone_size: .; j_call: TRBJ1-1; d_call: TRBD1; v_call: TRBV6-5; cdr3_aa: CASSYDRVDTEAFF; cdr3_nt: TGTGCCAGCAGTTACGACAGGGTGGACACTGAAGCTTTCTTT
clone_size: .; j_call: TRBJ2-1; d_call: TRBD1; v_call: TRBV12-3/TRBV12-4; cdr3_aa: CASSITGTGGNEQFF; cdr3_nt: TGTGCCAGCAGTATCACCGGGACAGGGGGCAATGAGCAGTTCTTC
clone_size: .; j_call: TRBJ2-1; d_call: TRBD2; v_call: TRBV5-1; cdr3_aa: CASSLAIRASGGSYNEQFF; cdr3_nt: TGCGCCAGCAGCTTGGCCATTCGGGCTAGCGGGGGCTCCTACAATGAGCAGTTCTTC
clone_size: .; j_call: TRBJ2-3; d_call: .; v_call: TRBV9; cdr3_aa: CASSLTVGDTQYF; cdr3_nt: TGTGCCAGCAGCCTCACGGTGGGGGATACGCAGTATTTT
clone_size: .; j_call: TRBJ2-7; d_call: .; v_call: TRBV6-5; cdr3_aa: CASRGLTTYEQYF; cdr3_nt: TGTGCCAGCAGGGGACTGACAACCTACGAGCAGTACTTC
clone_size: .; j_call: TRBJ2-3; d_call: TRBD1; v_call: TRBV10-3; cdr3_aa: CAISERRQGDTDTQYF; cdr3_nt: TGTGCCATCAGTGAGCGGAGACAGGGAGACACAGATACGCAGTATTTT
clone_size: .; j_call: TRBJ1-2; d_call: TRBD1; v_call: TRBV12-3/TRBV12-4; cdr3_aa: CASSLWDRGDLGRGYTF; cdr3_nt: TGTGCCAGCAGTTTATGGGACAGGGGGGATCTTGGTCGGGGCTACACCTTC
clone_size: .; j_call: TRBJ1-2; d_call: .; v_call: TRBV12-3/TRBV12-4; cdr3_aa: CASKSLGLTYGYTF; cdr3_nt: TGTGCCAGCAAATCCCTCGGGCTAACCTATGGCTACACCTTC
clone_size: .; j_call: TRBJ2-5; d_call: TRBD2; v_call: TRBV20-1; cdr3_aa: CSARDPRSRGVQETQYF; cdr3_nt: TGCAGTGCTAGAGATCCCAGGTCGCGGGGGGTACAAGAGACCCAGTACTTC
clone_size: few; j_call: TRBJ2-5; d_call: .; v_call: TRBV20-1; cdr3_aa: CSARSPGQRGETQYF; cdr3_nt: TGCAGTGCTAGATCCCCTGGACAGAGGGGAGAGACCCAGTACTTC
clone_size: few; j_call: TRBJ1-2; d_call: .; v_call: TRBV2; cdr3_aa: CASRAGPTNYGYTF; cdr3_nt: TGTGCCAGCAGAGCGGGCCCTACTAACTATGGCTACACCTTC
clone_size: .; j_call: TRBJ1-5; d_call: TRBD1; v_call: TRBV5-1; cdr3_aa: CASSWTGEGQPQHF; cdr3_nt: TGCGCCAGCAGCTGGACAGGGGAAGGTCAGCCCCAGCATTTT
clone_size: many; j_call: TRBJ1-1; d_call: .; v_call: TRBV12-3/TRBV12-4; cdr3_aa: CASSVPSGPEAFF; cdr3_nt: TGTGCCAGCAGTGTCCCTTCAGGGCCTGAAGCTTTCTTT
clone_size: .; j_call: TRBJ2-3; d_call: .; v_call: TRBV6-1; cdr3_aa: CASSLQPGLSTDTQYF; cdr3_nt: TGTGCCAGCAGTTTGCAACCGGGACTTAGCACAGATACGCAGTATTTT
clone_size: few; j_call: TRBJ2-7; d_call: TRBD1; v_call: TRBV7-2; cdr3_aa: CASSLEIQGKYF; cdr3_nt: TGTGCCAGCAGCTTAGAAATACAGGGGAAGTACTTC